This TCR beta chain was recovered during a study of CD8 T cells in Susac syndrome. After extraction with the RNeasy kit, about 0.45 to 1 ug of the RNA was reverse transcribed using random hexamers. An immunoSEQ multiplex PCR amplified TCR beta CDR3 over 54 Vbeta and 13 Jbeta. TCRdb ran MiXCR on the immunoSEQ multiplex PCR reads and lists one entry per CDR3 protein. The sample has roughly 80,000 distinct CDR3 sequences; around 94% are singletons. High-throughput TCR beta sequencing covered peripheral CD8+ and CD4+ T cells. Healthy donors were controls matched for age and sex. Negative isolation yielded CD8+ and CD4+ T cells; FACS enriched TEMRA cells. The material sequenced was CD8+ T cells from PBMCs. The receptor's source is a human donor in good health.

CDR3 sequence reads: CASSQKETGFPLGTEAFF. The CDR3 DNA reads TGTGCCAGCAGCCAAAAGGAAACGGGTTTCCCGCTCGGCACTGAAGCTTTCTTT. The rearrangement joins TRBV3-1 to TRBJ1-1, with no clear D. With 2 bases removed from V and 4 bases from J, the gap between germline ends came to 23 bases. Germline V gives CDR1 LGHDT, CDR2 YNNKEL (reference sequence). The CDR3 contains 18 residues.